Listed here are 4 T cell receptor beta chains from one sample, sequenced in a study of PD-L1 blockade in urothelial cancer. Here immunoSEQ multiplex PCR was the method, and the copy in TCRdb shows in-frame clones only, minus some. This sample yields roughly 63,000 clones, of which roughly 79% are seen a single time; around 5.7% belongs to the top ten. Time point in this sample: pretreatment peripheral blood. This specimen was PBMCs, taken around atezolizumab (anti-PD-L1) treatment. These receptors were obtained from a man between 65 and 80 years old with urothelial cancer.

The chain recombines TRBV4-1 with TRBJ2-3, with TRBD2 identical over 8 bases. This CDR3 has 18 amino acids. V trimming: 4 bases; J trimming: 1 base; junction bases outside the gene matches: 13. Germline V lookup: CDR1 MGHRA, CDR2 YSYEKL. CDR3 residues: CASSRLGAGVMGTDTQYF. The DNA for the CDR3 is TGCGCCAGCAGCCGTCTCGGAGCGGGAGTTATGGGCACAGATACGCAGTATTTT.

This clone was observed once. The V call is TRBV5-1, the J call TRBJ2-3; D ambiguous. This CDR3 comprises 12 residues. V was shortened by 4 bases and J by 0 bases, with 3 bases between the two germline ends. Per germline, CDR1 SGHRS and CDR2 YFSETQ. CDR3 DNA: TGCGCCAGCAGCCCTAGCACAGATACGCAGTATTTT. Translation: CASSPSTDTQYF.

This clone was observed once. The rearrangement uses TRBV25-1 and TRBJ1-1; 8 nucleotides align to TRBD1. Germline V gives CDR1 MGHDK, CDR2 SYGVNS. The CDR3 extends over 14 amino acids. Trimming took 5 bases from V and 5 from J; bases not matched to a gene: 7. The CDR3 reads CASSKSGGWTEAFF. CDR3 DNA: TGTGCCAGCAGTAAATCAGGGGGCTGGACTGAAGCTTTCTTT.

The chain couples TRBV23-1 to TRBJ1-5; D perhaps matches TRBD1 (5 bases). TRBV23-1 is sorted into the ORF group, with uncertain function. Between the trimmed V and J ends, which lost 2 bases and 1 base, there was a span of 12 bases. The CDR3 is 16 residues long. In DNA form, the CDR3 reads TGCGCCAGCAGTCAACAGACAGAGGAGAGCAATCAGCCCCAGCATTTT. It yields the protein CASSQQTEESNQPQHF.